What follows is one TCR beta chain and its context. This sample was included in a study of blood T cell repertoires in COVID-19. Across the whole study: Acute and convalescent COVID-19 samples came from the United States, Italy and Spain. In each case, the material was cDNA or gDNA derived from T cells, B-cell-depleted T cells, or PBMCs.

Using immunoSEQ multiplex PCR, the repertoire was profiled, and TCRdb retains in-frame clones only, with some absent. This table has roughly 48,000 clones, roughly 93% appearing once. The germline V gene encodes CDR1 SEHNR and CDR2 FQNEAQ (reference sequence). The CDR3 covers 14 residues. Unmatched junction bases numbered 4, after V lost 2 bases and J lost 4 bases. The clonotype originates from a man in his fifties or sixties with COVID-19, enrolled during active disease. This rearrangement joins TRBV7-9 to TRBJ1-2; 7 nucleotides match TRBD1. Material for sequencing was peripheral blood. Here the CDR3 DNA reads TGTGCCAGCAGCTTATACCGGGACAGCTATGGCTACACCTTC. Translation: CASSLYRDSYGYTF.